This T cell receptor (beta chain) was recorded in a study of control samples from healthy donors and cancer patients. Comment on this clone: Relative to the germline gene, one junction end is altered; a read error may explain this.

Germline values: CDR1 SQVTM, CDR2 ANQGSEA. This CDR3 is 14 amino acids long. Clones were sequenced by immunoSEQ multiplex PCR, and TCRdb holds only the in-frame ones, with some missing. Of more than 150,000 clones in the sample, 80% to 95% were seen once. The sequence was obtained from a woman between 25 and 40 years old in good health. Material: blood. The chain employs TRBV29-1 and TRBJ1-1; no firm D call. The CDR3 nucleotides read TGCAGCGTTCAAGAAGTTCAGGAGAACACTGAAGCTTTCTTT. Its translation is CSVQEVQENTEAFF.